This T cell receptor (beta chain) originates from a study of OX40 agonist ivuxolimab in advanced cancers. Looking at the study overall: An agonistic human IgG2 monoclonal antibody against OX40 (CD134) was given. It was permissible to have had prior anti-PD-1, anti-PD-L1 or anti-CTLA-4 therapy, and approximately 38% had some. The dose-escalation cohort was over 65% male, with a mean age of about 56 years, ranging roughly 20 to 80.

CDR3 size: 13 residues. Germline CDR1 reads SQVTM; CDR2 reads ANQGSEA. Losses at the gene ends were 7 bases for V and 7 bases for J; bases not matched to a gene: 10. This table comes from immunoSEQ multiplex PCR, and its TCRdb copy is limited to in-frame clones, with some not included. The sample holds around 80,000 clones, over 75% seen once. The sequence was collected from an adult with an advanced solid tumor such as melanoma, head and neck, liver or kidney cancer. This sample comprised CD4+ or CD8+ T cells sorted from blood, obtained in a trial of the OX40 agonist ivuxolimab. The chain carries TRBV29-1 and TRBJ2-1; 7 bases match TRBD2. The CDR3 spells CSGGAWGGNEQFF. The CDR3 DNA follows: TGCAGCGGCGGGGCATGGGGGGGGAATGAGCAGTTCTTC.